The 3 T cell receptor beta chains below were found in one sample sequenced in a study of OX40 agonist ivuxolimab in advanced cancers. Some clones are missing from TCRdb's copy, which holds only in-frame ones; the method was immunoSEQ multiplex PCR. The sample includes tens of thousands of clones, approximately 90% seen only once; the top ten take 0.25% to 0.3%. The material sequenced was CD4+ or CD8+ T cells sorted from blood, taken in a trial of the OX40 agonist ivuxolimab. The receptor set was obtained from an adult with an advanced solid tumor such as melanoma, head and neck, liver or kidney cancer.

The chain carries TRBV15 and TRBJ1-6; D ambiguous. The CDR3 length is 13 residues. CDR1 and CDR2 from the germline V gene are LNHNV and YYDKDF (reference sequence). Between the trimmed V and J ends, which lost 9 bases and 8 bases, there was a span of 14 bases. The CDR3 protein is CATTTDVDSPLHF. DNA of the CDR3: TGTGCCACTACTACGGACGTGGATTCACCCCTCCACTTT.

The chain is built from TRBV30 and TRBJ2-7, with unresolved D. Trimming took off 6 bases at V and 0 bases at J, with 15 bases between the two ends. CDR1 and CDR2 from the germline V gene are GTSNPN and SVGIG (reference sequence). This CDR3 is 14 amino acids long. DNA of the CDR3: TGTGCCTGCTTCCGGTATCGGGTCTCCTACGAGCAGTACTTC. This encodes CACFRYRVSYEQYF.

The CDR3 sequence: CASSSSRGGSNNEQFF. The CDR3 nucleotides are TGTGCCAGCAGTTCCAGTCGCGGGGGCTCGAACAATGAGCAGTTCTTC. V and J are TRBV6-5 and TRBJ2-1, with D tentatively TRBD2 (7 bases). Germline CDR1 MNHEY, CDR2 SVGAGI. The germline V and J ends were trimmed by 4 bases and 5 bases, with 18 bases remaining between them. CDR3 size: 16 residues.